This TCR beta chain was found in a study of post-analysis software for immune sequencing data. Study findings and constraints: Patients had higher frequencies than controls of five or six TRBV segments, including TRBV5-6, TRBV5-1 and TRBV20-1. There was significantly lower normalized Chao1 diversity in multiple sclerosis patients than in controls. When the samples were clustered directly with F measure, those that had been prepared in the same batch showed strong co-clustering.

Unique molecular identifiers were carried by the TCR beta cDNA libraries. Around 500,000 cDNA molecules came from around 1 to 10 million T cells. TCRdb re-called the PCR reads with MiXCR, one entry per CDR3 protein. The sample has approximately 350,000 distinct CDR3 sequences, roughly 30% seen once; the top ten hold around 15%. The CDR3 consists of 14 residues. V was trimmed by 6 bases and J by 3 bases, leaving 14 bases between them. CDR1 and CDR2 (germline): MNHNS, SASEGT. A note on this clonotype: Antigen: not known.

What was sequenced was blood. The source is a girl under 18 with multiple sclerosis. This chain connects TRBV6-1 to TRBJ1-1; D is possibly TRBD1 (6 bases). This chain's CDR3 is CASSLRDTYTEAFF. DNA for the CDR3: TGTGCCAGCAGCCTCCGGGACACCTACACTGAAGCTTTCTTT.